A single sample is the source of the 10 T cell receptor beta chains below, sequenced in a study of T cell changes during pregnancy in multiple sclerosis. The table came from immunoSEQ multiplex PCR; TCRdb's copy has only in-frame clones and leaves some out. The data contain approximately 74,000 clones, about nine tenths of them singletons. This material consisted of peripheral blood, taken before pregnancy. These receptors were obtained from a female donor with multiple sclerosis, enrolled in a pregnancy study.

This chain joins TRBV14 and TRBJ2-3; 9 bases match TRBD2. V dropped 2 bases and J dropped 6; count of bases not matched to a gene: 27. This CDR3 has 22 residues. Germline CDR1 reads SGHDN; CDR2 reads FVKESK. The CDR3 nucleotides are TGTGCCAGCAGCCAATTCCCCCGGGCGAGCGGGGGGCCACAGACCCTAGTTGATACGCAGTATTTT. It specifies CASSQFPRASGGPQTLVDTQYF. The full variable domain, rest sourced from reference TRBV14 and TRBJ2-3, is EAGVTQFPSHSVIEKGQTVTLRCDPISGHDNLYWYRRVMGKEIKFLLHFVKESKQDESGMPNNRFLAERTGGTYSTLKVQPAELEDSGVYFCASSQFPRASGGPQTLVDTQYFGPGTRLTVL.

The CDR3 protein is CASSLTPRDSSYNEQFF. The CDR3 coding sequence is TGTGCCAGCAGCTTAACCCCTCGGGACAGCTCCTACAATGAGCAGTTCTTC. This chain links TRBV11-3 with TRBJ2-1; 7 bases agree with TRBD1. Per germline, CDR1 SGHNT and CDR2 YENEEA. The V gene end was trimmed by 2 bases and the J gene end by 0 bases; junction bases not matched to a gene: 7. The CDR3 length is 17 residues.

The J gene is TRBJ2-3, the V gene TRBV7-2, with 7 bases fitting TRBD1. CDR3 length: 15 residues. Germline V lookup: CDR1 SGHTA, CDR2 FQGNSA. Germline trimming cut 2 bases from V and 1 base from J; bases unmatched to any gene: 3. CDR3 in DNA: TGTGCCAGCAGCTTACCCCAGGGGGGCACAGATACGCAGTATTTT. Its translation: CASSLPQGGTDTQYF.

The chain combines TRBV25-1 with TRBJ2-5; 7 bases line up with TRBD2. The CDR3 contains 14 residues. The J segment lost 1 base and the V segment lost 3 bases, leaving 2 bases of the junction unmatched. Looked up from germline, CDR1 is MGHDK and CDR2 is SYGVNS. The CDR3 sequence: CASSDIAGQETQYF. CDR3 DNA sequence: TGTGCCAGCAGTGACATAGCGGGCCAAGAGACCCAGTACTTC.

The chain joins TRBV5-1 to TRBJ1-2, with 9 nucleotides matching TRBD1. Germline trimming cut 3 bases from V and 4 bases from J; bases unmatched to any gene: 25. This CDR3 has 21 residues. CDR1 is SGHRS, CDR2 YFSETQ, per germline. The CDR3 here is CASSSSRDRVNPFLETYGYTF. CDR3 bases: TGCGCCAGCAGCTCGTCCCGGGACAGGGTTAATCCCTTCCTCGAGACCTATGGCTACACCTTC.

This CDR3 reads CASSVPGGQGTDTQYF. CDR3 sequence (DNA): TGTGCCAGCAGCGTACCTGGGGGACAGGGAACAGATACGCAGTATTTT. The V gene is TRBV9, the J gene TRBJ2-3; 9 bases align to TRBD1. CDR3 size: 16 residues. CDR1 and CDR2 (germline): SGDLS, YYNGEE. V dropped 1 base and J dropped 3; count of bases not matched to a gene: 6.

This chain connects TRBV30 to TRBJ2-4, with no clear D. Germline CDR1 and CDR2: GTSNPN and SVGIG (reference sequence). Deletions cut 7 bases from V and 0 bases from J, with 10 bases between. The CDR3 runs 13 residues. In nucleotides, the CDR3 is TGTGCCTCCACAGACGTAGCCAAAAACATTCAGTACTTC. Protein: CASTDVAKNIQYF.

This sequence joins TRBV18 and TRBJ1-1; no clear D gene. CDR1 KGHSH and CDR2 LQKENI come from the germline V gene. V was shortened by 4 bases and J by 1 base, with 10 bases between the two germline ends. The CDR3 runs to 14 residues. The CDR3 DNA is TGTGCCAGCTCACAAGATGAGGGGAACACTGAAGCTTTCTTT. Amino acid sequence: CASSQDEGNTEAFF.

Remarks on this clone: Other DNA sequences in the sample encode the same CDR3. V is TRBV6-5 and J is TRBJ2-7, with D possibly matching TRBD1 (6 bases). CDR1 MNHEY and CDR2 SVGAGI come from the germline V gene. The CDR3 loop spans 12 amino acids. Trimming pared 11 bases from V and 0 bases from J, leaving 11 bases between. The CDR3 region is CASTGSSYEQYF. DNA of the CDR3: TGTGCCTCTACAGGGAGCTCCTACGAGCAGTACTTC.

The rearrangement uses TRBV14 and TRBJ2-1; the match to TRBD2 covers 10 bases. CDR3 length: 15 amino acids. Unmatched junction bases numbered 3, after V lost 4 bases and J lost 3 bases. CDR1 is SGHDN, CDR2 FVKESK, per germline. CDR3: CASSPRTSGYNEQFF. In nucleotides, the CDR3 is TGTGCCAGCAGCCCAAGGACTAGCGGCTACAATGAGCAGTTCTTC.